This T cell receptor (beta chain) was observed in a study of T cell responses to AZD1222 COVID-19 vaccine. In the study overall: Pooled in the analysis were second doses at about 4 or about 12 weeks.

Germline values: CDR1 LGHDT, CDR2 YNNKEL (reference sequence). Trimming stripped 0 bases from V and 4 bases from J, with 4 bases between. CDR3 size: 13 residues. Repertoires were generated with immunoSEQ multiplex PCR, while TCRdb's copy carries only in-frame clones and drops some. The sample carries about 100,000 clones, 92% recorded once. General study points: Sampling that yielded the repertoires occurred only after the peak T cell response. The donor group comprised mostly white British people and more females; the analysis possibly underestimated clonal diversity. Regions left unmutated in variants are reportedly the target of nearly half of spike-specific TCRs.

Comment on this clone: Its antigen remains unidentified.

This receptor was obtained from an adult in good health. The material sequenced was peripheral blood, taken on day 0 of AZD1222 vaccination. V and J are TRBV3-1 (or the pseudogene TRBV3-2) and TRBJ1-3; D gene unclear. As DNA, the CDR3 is TGTGCCAGCAGCCAAGATCAAGGAAACACCATATATTTT. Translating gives CASSQDQGNTIYF.